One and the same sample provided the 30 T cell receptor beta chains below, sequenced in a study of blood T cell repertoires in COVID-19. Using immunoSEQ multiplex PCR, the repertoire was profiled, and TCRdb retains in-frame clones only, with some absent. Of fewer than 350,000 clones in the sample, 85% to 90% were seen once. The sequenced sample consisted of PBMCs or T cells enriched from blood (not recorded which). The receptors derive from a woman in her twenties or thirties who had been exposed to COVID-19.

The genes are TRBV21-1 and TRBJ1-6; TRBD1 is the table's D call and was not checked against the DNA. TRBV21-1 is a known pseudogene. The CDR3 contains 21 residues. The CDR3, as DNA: TGTGCCAGCAGCAACGGGCGAGGGACAGGGATAATTTGTAGGGTGGATTCACCCCTCCACTTT. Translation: CASSNGRGTGIICRVDSPLHF.

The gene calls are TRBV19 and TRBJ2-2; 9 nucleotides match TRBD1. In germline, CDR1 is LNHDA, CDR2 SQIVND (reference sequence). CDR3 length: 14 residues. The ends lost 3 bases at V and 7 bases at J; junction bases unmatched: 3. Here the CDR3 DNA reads TGTGCCAGTAGTATGACAGGGGGTGTCGGGGAGCTGTTTTTT. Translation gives CASSMTGGVGELFF.

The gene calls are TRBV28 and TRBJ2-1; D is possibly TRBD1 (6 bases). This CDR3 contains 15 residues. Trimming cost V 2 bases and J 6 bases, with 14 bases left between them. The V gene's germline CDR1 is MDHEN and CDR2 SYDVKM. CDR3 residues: CASSLHRVMGNEQFF. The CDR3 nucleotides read TGTGCCAGCAGTTTACACAGGGTTATGGGCAATGAGCAGTTCTTC.

CDR3: CASSRAVTSGSITDTQYF. The CDR3 DNA follows: TGTGCCAGCAGCCGAGCGGTGACTAGCGGGAGTATAACAGATACGCAGTATTTT. V and J are TRBV7-9 and TRBJ2-3, with TRBD2 identical over 12 bases. Germline loops: CDR1 SEHNR, CDR2 FQNEAQ (reference sequence). J gave up 3 bases and V 5 bases, and 12 bases lay outside the gene matches. This CDR3 has 18 residues.

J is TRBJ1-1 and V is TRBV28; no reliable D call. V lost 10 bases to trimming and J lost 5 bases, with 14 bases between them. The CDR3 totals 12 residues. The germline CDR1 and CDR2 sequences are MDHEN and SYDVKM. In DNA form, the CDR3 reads TGTGCCACCCTCATTACGCGGACTGAAGCTTTCTTT. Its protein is CATLITRTEAFF.

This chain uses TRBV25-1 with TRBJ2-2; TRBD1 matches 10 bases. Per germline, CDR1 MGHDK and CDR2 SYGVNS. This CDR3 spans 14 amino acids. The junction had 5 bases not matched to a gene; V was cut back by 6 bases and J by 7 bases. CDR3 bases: TGTGCCAGCAGCGCGACAGGGGGCATCGGGGAGCTGTTTTTT. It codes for CASSATGGIGELFF.

The DNA for the CDR3 is TGTGCCACTAGGGACAGCTCCTACAATGAGCAGTTCTTC. Amino acid sequence: CATRDSSYNEQFF. This chain links TRBV24-1 with TRBJ2-1; the match to TRBD1 covers 7 bases. From germline, CDR1 is KGHDR and CDR2 SFDVKD. CDR3 length: 13 residues. Trimming cost V 10 bases and J 0 bases; bases outside gene matches: 2.

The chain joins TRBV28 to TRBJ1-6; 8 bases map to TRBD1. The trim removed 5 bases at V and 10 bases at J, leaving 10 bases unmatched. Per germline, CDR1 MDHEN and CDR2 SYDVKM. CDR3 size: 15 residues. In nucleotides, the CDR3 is TGTGCCAGCAGTAACCCGGGACAGGCGACGTCACCCCTCCACTTT. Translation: CASSNPGQATSPLHF.

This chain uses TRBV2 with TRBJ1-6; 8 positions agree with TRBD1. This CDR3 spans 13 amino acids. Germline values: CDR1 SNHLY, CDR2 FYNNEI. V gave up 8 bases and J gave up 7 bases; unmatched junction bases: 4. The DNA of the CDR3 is TGTGCCAGCGTCGGACAGGGAAATTCACCCCTCCACTTT. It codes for CASVGQGNSPLHF.

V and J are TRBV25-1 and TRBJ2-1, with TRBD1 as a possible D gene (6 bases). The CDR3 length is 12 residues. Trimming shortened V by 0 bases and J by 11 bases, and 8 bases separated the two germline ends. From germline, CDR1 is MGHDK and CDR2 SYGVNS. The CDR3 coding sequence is TGTGCCAGCAGTGAATATACAGGGCAGCAGTTCTTC. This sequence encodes CASSEYTGQQFF.

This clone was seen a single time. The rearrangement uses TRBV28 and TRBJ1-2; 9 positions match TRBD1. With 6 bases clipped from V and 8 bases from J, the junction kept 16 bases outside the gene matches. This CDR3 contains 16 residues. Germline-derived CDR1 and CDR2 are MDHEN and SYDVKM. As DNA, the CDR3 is TGTGCCAGCAGAATACAGGGGGCGTATAAGTCGCGGGGCTACACCTTC. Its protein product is CASRIQGAYKSRGYTF.

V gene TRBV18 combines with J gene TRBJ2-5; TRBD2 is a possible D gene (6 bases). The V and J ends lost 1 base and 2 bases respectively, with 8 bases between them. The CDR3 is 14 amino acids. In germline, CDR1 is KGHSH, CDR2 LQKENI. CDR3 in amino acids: CASSPLAEQETQYF. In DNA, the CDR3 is TGTGCCAGCTCACCACTAGCGGAACAAGAGACCCAGTACTTC.

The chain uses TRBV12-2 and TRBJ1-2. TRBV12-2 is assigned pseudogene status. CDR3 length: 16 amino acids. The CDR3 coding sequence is TGTGCAAGTCGCTTAGCGCGGCAGAGGCTTATTGGTGGCTACACCTTC. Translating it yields CASRLARQRLIGGYTF.

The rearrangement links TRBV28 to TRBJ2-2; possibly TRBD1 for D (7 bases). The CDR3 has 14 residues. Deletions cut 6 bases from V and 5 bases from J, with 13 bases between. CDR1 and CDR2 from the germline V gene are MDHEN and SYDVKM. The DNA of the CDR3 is TGTGCCAGCAGCTCAGGGGGGCGAACCGGGGAGCTGTTTTTT. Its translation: CASSSGGRTGELFF.

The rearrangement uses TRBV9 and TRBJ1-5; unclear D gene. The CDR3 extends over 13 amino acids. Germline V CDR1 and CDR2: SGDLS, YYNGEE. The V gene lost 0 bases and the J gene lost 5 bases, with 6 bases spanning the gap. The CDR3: CASSVAGDQPQHF. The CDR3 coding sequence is TGTGCCAGCAGCGTAGCCGGAGATCAGCCCCAGCATTTT.

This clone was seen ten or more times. CDR3 bases: TGCGCCAGCAGCTTGTCCTACTTGGATGAGCAGTTCTTC. It yields the protein CASSLSYLDEQFF. The rearrangement joins TRBV5-1 to TRBJ2-1; no clear D gene. CDR1 is SGHRS, CDR2 YFSETQ, per germline. Trimming took off 1 base at V and 8 bases at J, with 10 bases between the two ends. The CDR3 runs to 13 residues. The variable domain in full, with the rest retrieved from reference TRBV5-1 and TRBJ2-1, is KAGVTQTPRYLIKTRGQQVTLSCSPISGHRSVSWYQQTPGQGLQFLFEYFSETQRNKGNFPGRFSGRQFSNSRSEMNVSTLELGDSALYLCASSLSYLDEQFFGPGTRLTVL.

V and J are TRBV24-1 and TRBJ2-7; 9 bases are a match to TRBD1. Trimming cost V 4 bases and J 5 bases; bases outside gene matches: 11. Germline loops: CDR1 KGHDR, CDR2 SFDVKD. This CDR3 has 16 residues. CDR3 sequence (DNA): TGTGCCACCAGTGAAGGGACCGGGACAGGGACAAACGAGCAGTACTTC. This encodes CATSEGTGTGTNEQYF.

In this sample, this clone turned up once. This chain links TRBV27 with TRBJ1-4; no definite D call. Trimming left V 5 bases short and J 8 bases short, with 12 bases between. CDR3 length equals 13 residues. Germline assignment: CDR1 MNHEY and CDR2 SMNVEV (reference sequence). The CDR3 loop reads CASSPYTREKLFF. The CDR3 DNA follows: TGTGCCAGCAGTCCATACACCAGGGAAAAACTGTTTTTT.

The CDR3 sequence is CASSLLSNTEAFF. For the CDR3, the DNA is TGTGCCAGCAGTCTACTGAGTAACACTGAAGCTTTCTTT. The gene calls are TRBV12-3 or TRBV12-4 and TRBJ1-1; D gene unclear. CDR3 length equals 13 residues. V lost 5 bases and J 2 bases, leaving 9 bases between the germline ends.

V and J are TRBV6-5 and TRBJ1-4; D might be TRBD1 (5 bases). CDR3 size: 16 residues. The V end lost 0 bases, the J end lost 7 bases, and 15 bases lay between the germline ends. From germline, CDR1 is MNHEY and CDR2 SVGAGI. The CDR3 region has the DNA TGTGCCAGCAGTTACTCGTCAGGAGGCGGGGGTGAAAAACTGTTTTTT. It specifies CASSYSSGGGGEKLFF.

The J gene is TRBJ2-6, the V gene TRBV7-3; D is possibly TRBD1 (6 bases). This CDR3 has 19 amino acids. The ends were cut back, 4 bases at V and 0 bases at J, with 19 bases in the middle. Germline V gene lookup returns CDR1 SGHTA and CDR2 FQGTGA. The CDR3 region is CASSSAPTGLISGANVLTF. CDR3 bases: TGTGCCAGCAGCTCGGCCCCGACAGGTCTAATCTCTGGGGCCAACGTCCTGACTTTC.

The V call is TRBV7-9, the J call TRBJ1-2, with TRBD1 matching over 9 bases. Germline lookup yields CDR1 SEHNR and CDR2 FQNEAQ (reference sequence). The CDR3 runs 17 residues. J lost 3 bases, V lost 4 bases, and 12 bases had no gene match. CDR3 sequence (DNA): TGTGCCAGCAGCTCAAACCCGGGACAGGGCCTATACTATGGCTACACCTTC. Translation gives CASSSNPGQGLYYGYTF.

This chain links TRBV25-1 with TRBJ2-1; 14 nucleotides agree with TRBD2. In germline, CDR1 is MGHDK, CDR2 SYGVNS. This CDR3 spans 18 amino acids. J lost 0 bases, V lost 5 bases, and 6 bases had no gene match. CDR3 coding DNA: TGTGCCAGCAGTTCGACTAGCGGGAGGGCAAGCTCCTACAATGAGCAGTTCTTC. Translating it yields CASSSTSGRASSYNEQFF.

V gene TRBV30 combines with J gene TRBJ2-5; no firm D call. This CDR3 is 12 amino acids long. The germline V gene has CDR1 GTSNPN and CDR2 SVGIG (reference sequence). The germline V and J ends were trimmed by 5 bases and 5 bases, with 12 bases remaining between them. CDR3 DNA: TGTGCCTGGGGACGTCTAACGGAGACCCAGTACTTC. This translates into CAWGRLTETQYF.

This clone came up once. CDR3 nucleotides: TGCAGCGTTGGACAGGGGGGAACATATGGCTACACCTTC. Its protein product is CSVGQGGTYGYTF. This chain joins TRBV29-1 and TRBJ1-2; TRBD1 aligns across 9 bases. The CDR3 runs to 13 residues. J lost 5 bases, V lost 4 bases, and 5 bases had no gene match. Germline CDR1 is SQVTM and CDR2 is ANQGSEA. Full variable domain (rest looked up from reference TRBV29-1 and TRBJ1-2): SAVISQKPSRDICQRGTSLTIQCQVDSQVTMMFWYRQQPGQSLTLIATANQGSEATYESGFVIDKFPISRPNLTFSTLTVSNMSPEDSSIYLCSVGQGGTYGYTFGSGTRLTVV.

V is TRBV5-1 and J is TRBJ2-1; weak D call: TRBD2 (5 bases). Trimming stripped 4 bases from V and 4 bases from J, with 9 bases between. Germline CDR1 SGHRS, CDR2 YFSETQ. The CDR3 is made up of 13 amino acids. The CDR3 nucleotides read TGCGCCAGCAGCACCGGGATTTACAATGAGCAGTTCTTC. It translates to CASSTGIYNEQFF. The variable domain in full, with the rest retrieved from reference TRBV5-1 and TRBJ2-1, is KAGVTQTPRYLIKTRGQQVTLSCSPISGHRSVSWYQQTPGQGLQFLFEYFSETQRNKGNFPGRFSGRQFSNSRSEMNVSTLELGDSALYLCASSTGIYNEQFFGPGTRLTVL.

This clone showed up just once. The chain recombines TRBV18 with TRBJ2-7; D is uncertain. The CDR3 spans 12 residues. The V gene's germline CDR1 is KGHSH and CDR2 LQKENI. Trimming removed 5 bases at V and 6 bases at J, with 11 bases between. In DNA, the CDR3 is TGTGCCAGCTCAGCAAGCGCCGGCGAGCAGTACTTC. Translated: CASSASAGEQYF. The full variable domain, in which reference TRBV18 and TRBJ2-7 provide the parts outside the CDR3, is NAGVMQNPRHLVRRRGQEARLRCSPMKGHSHVYWYRQLPEEGLKFMVYLQKENIIDESGMPKERFSAEFPKEGPSILRIQQVVRGDSAAYFCASSASAGEQYFGPGTRLTVT.

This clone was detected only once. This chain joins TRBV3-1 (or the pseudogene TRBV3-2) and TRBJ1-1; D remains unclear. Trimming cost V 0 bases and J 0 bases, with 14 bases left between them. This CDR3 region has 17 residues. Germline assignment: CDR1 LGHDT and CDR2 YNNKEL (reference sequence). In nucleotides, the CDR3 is TGTGCCAGCAGCCAAGAAGGAACGGCGGGAATGAACACTGAAGCTTTCTTT. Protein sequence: CASSQEGTAGMNTEAFF.

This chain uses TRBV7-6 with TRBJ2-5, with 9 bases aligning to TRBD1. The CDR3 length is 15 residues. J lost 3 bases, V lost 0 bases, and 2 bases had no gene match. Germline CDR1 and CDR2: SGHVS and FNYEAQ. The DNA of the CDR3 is TGTGCCAGCAGCTTAGCCGGGACAGGGAAAGAGACCCAGTACTTC. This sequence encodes CASSLAGTGKETQYF.

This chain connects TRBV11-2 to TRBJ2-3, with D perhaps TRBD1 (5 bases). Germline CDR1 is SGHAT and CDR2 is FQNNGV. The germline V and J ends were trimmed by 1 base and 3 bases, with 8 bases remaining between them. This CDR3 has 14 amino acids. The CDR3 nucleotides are TGTGCCAGCAGCTTAGTAGGGGAAACAGATACGCAGTATTTT. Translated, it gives CASSLVGETDTQYF.